Listed below are T cell receptor beta chains from one sample, sequenced in a study of blood T cell repertoires in COVID-19. The data were produced by immunoSEQ multiplex PCR, yet TCRdb's version contains in-frame clones alone and is incomplete. The repertoire includes 300,000 or so clones, more than 70% of them detected once, and about 6.8% sits in the top ten. The specimen sequenced was peripheral blood. These receptors were obtained from a man aged 18 to 30 who had recovered from COVID-19. The CDR3 runs from the conserved cysteine through the conserved F or W. Fields, in order: J gene, D gene, V gene, clone size, CDR3 DNA, CDR3 protein. D genes are given only for firm matches. Where a row states a size, it is once, few, many or the class of an expanded clone; other rows omit it.

J gene: TRBJ2-1; D gene: -; V gene: TRBV25-1; clone size: -; CDR3 DNA: TGTGCCAGCAGTGGAGGGAATGAGCAGTTCTTC; CDR3 protein: CASSGGNEQFF
J gene: TRBJ1-5; D gene: -; V gene: TRBV27; clone size: -; CDR3 DNA: TGTGCCAGCAGTTCCCCCTCAGGCCAGCCCCAGCATTTT; CDR3 protein: CASSSPSGQPQHF
J gene: TRBJ1-2; D gene: TRBD1; V gene: TRBV12-3/TRBV12-4; clone size: -; CDR3 DNA: TGTGCCAGCAGTCTAACCCCGGGACAGCCTCTCTTC; CDR3 protein: CASSLTPGQPLF
J gene: TRBJ2-3; D gene: TRBD1; V gene: TRBV24-1; clone size: -; CDR3 DNA: TGTGCCACCAGTGAGAGGGACAGGGGGGCGTTAGATACGCAGTATTTT; CDR3 protein: CATSERDRGALDTQYF
J gene: TRBJ2-3; D gene: TRBD2; V gene: TRBV15; clone size: -; CDR3 DNA: TGTGCCACCAGCAGAGGCCGGGGTAGCGGGAGAACAGATACGCAGTATTTT; CDR3 protein: CATSRGRGSGRTDTQYF
J gene: TRBJ1-1; D gene: -; V gene: TRBV5-5; clone size: -; CDR3 DNA: TGTGCCAGCAGCGCGGGACTCCTGAACACTGAAGCTTTCTTT; CDR3 protein: CASSAGLLNTEAFF
J gene: TRBJ1-1; D gene: -; V gene: TRBV18; clone size: -; CDR3 DNA: TGTGCCAGCTCACCACTACTTTGGGGCCCCGGGACTGAAGCTTTCTTT; CDR3 protein: CASSPLLWGPGTEAFF
J gene: TRBJ2-2; D gene: TRBD1; V gene: TRBV6-5; clone size: -; CDR3 DNA: TGTGCCAGCAGTTCACGGACAGGGTGGCGGGAGCTGTTTTTT; CDR3 protein: CASSSRTGWRELFF
J gene: TRBJ2-7; D gene: TRBD1; V gene: TRBV19; clone size: -; CDR3 DNA: TGTGCCAGTAGTCTCCCGGGACAGCCATTCTACGAGCAGTACTTC; CDR3 protein: CASSLPGQPFYEQYF
J gene: TRBJ2-3; D gene: -; V gene: TRBV29-1; clone size: once; CDR3 DNA: TGCAGCGTTGATGTCAGTTCCACAGATACGCAGTATTTT; CDR3 protein: CSVDVSSTDTQYF
J gene: TRBJ2-2; D gene: TRBD2; V gene: TRBV7-8; clone size: -; CDR3 DNA: TGTGCCAGCAGCCCTAGGACTAGCGGGGTATACACCGGGGAGCTGTTTTTT; CDR3 protein: CASSPRTSGVYTGELFF
J gene: TRBJ2-2; D gene: TRBD1; V gene: TRBV7-3; clone size: few; CDR3 DNA: TGTGCCAGCAGCTTAGATCACCCGGGACAGGGTACCGGGGAGCTGTTTTTT; CDR3 protein: CASSLDHPGQGTGELFF
J gene: TRBJ1-5; D gene: -; V gene: TRBV6-5; clone size: -; CDR3 DNA: TGTGCCAGCAGTTACTCACAGAATAGCAATCAGCCCCAGCATTTT; CDR3 protein: CASSYSQNSNQPQHF
J gene: TRBJ1-6; D gene: -; V gene: TRBV19; clone size: -; CDR3 DNA: TGTGCCAGTAGGGAGGCAGGCACCTCACCCCTCCACTTT; CDR3 protein: CASREAGTSPLHF
J gene: TRBJ1-1; D gene: -; V gene: TRBV3-1/TRBV3-2; clone size: -; CDR3 DNA: TGTGCCAGCAGCCACGAAGTATCAGGAGAAGCTTTCTTT; CDR3 protein: CASSHEVSGEAFF
J gene: TRBJ2-3; D gene: TRBD2; V gene: TRBV7-3; clone size: once; CDR3 DNA: TGTGCCAGCAGCCGGACTAGCGGGGGGGCCTCAGATACGCAGTATTTT; CDR3 protein: CASSRTSGGASDTQYF
J gene: TRBJ1-5; D gene: -; V gene: TRBV20-1; clone size: -; CDR3 DNA: TGCAGTGCTATTGACGGAGATCAGCCCCAGCATTTT; CDR3 protein: CSAIDGDQPQHF
J gene: TRBJ2-7; D gene: -; V gene: TRBV4-1; clone size: -; CDR3 DNA: TGCGCCAGCAGCCAAGATTCCATCTATAGCTCCTACGAGCAGTACTTC; CDR3 protein: CASSQDSIYSSYEQYF
J gene: TRBJ2-7; D gene: -; V gene: TRBV7-3; clone size: few; CDR3 DNA: TGTGCCAGCAGCCCGTACGGTGGCGAGCAGTACTTC; CDR3 protein: CASSPYGGEQYF
J gene: TRBJ1-1; D gene: -; V gene: TRBV27; clone size: once; CDR3 DNA: TGTGCCAGCAGTTTATCGGCAGGGAAGAACACTGAAGCTTTCTTT; CDR3 protein: CASSLSAGKNTEAFF
J gene: TRBJ1-1; D gene: -; V gene: TRBV15; clone size: -; CDR3 DNA: TGTGCCACCAGCAGAGACAGGGGATTGAACACTGAAGCTTTCTTT; CDR3 protein: CATSRDRGLNTEAFF
J gene: TRBJ1-2; D gene: TRBD1; V gene: TRBV29-1; clone size: -; CDR3 DNA: TGCAGCGTTGAAAGGACAGGGTATAAGGGCTACACCTTC; CDR3 protein: CSVERTGYKGYTF
J gene: TRBJ1-2; D gene: -; V gene: TRBV18; clone size: -; CDR3 DNA: TGTGCCAGCTCACCACCCGGGGGGAACTATGGCTACACCTTC; CDR3 protein: CASSPPGGNYGYTF
J gene: TRBJ1-6; D gene: TRBD1; V gene: TRBV14; clone size: few; CDR3 DNA: TGTGCCAGCAGCCCTGTGGGACAGGGGTCTTCACCCCTCCACTTT; CDR3 protein: CASSPVGQGSSPLHF
J gene: TRBJ1-4; D gene: -; V gene: TRBV30; clone size: -; CDR3 DNA: TGTGCCTGGAGTGTCGGCGGGGTAGGCGAAAAACTGTTTTTT; CDR3 protein: CAWSVGGVGEKLFF
J gene: TRBJ2-7; D gene: -; V gene: TRBV5-1; clone size: -; CDR3 DNA: TGCGCCAGCAGCTCCGGGGGGCCTGCGTTGGGGACGGAGCAGTACTTC; CDR3 protein: CASSSGGPALGTEQYF
J gene: TRBJ1-2; D gene: -; V gene: TRBV4-1; clone size: few; CDR3 DNA: TGCGCCAGCAGCCAAGATTTTCAGGGTCAGGGGTATGGCTACACCTTC; CDR3 protein: CASSQDFQGQGYGYTF
J gene: TRBJ2-4; D gene: -; V gene: TRBV6-2/TRBV6-3; clone size: -; CDR3 DNA: TGTGCCAGCAGTTCCGAATTAGGAGGGGGCGAGGGCAAAAACATTCAGTACTTC; CDR3 protein: CASSSELGGGEGKNIQYF
J gene: TRBJ2-1; D gene: TRBD1; V gene: TRBV18; clone size: -; CDR3 DNA: TGTGCCAGCTCACCACCGTGGGACAGGGCTAATGAGCAGTTCTTC; CDR3 protein: CASSPPWDRANEQFF
J gene: TRBJ2-5; D gene: -; V gene: TRBV7-9; clone size: -; CDR3 DNA: TGTGCCAGCAGCTTAGGTTTGAGCGAGTCCCAAGAGACCCAGTACTTC; CDR3 protein: CASSLGLSESQETQYF
J gene: TRBJ2-7; D gene: -; V gene: TRBV6-5; clone size: -; CDR3 DNA: TGTGCCAGCAGTTACCGCCGGGTCGGCGTCTCCTACGAGCAGTACTTC; CDR3 protein: CASSYRRVGVSYEQYF
J gene: TRBJ1-1; D gene: -; V gene: TRBV4-1; clone size: -; CDR3 DNA: TGCGCCAGCAGCCAAGATCGGCAGGGCCTGAACACTGAAGCTTTCTTT; CDR3 protein: CASSQDRQGLNTEAFF
J gene: TRBJ1-4; D gene: TRBD1; V gene: TRBV11-3; clone size: -; CDR3 DNA: TGTGCCAGCAGCGAGACAGGGGCCCATAATGAAAAACTGTTTTTT; CDR3 protein: CASSETGAHNEKLFF
J gene: TRBJ1-1; D gene: -; V gene: TRBV19; clone size: many; CDR3 DNA: TGTGCCAGTAGCCAGCGGGGGGTCACTGAAGCTTTCTTT; CDR3 protein: CASSQRGVTEAFF
J gene: TRBJ1-2; D gene: TRBD1; V gene: TRBV19; clone size: -; CDR3 DNA: TGTGCCAGTAGCAGGGACAGGGTAGGCGGCTACACCTTC; CDR3 protein: CASSRDRVGGYTF
J gene: TRBJ1-1; D gene: -; V gene: TRBV5-4; clone size: -; CDR3 DNA: TGTGCCGGGGGGGGGTTAATGGACACTGAAGCTTTCTTT; CDR3 protein: CAGGGLMDTEAFF
J gene: TRBJ2-1; D gene: TRBD1; V gene: TRBV13; clone size: few; CDR3 DNA: TGTGCCAGCAGTTCCGAGGGGGTGGGACAGGGTACTGAGCAGTTCTTC; CDR3 protein: CASSSEGVGQGTEQFF
J gene: TRBJ2-2; D gene: -; V gene: TRBV5-8; clone size: -; CDR3 DNA: TGTGCCAGCAGCTTGCGGTCGGGGACCGGGGAGCTGTTTTTT; CDR3 protein: CASSLRSGTGELFF
J gene: TRBJ1-1; D gene: -; V gene: TRBV6-5; clone size: -; CDR3 DNA: TGTGCCAGCATAGTGGTGAACACTGAAGCTTTCTTT; CDR3 protein: CASIVVNTEAFF
J gene: TRBJ2-3; D gene: TRBD1; V gene: TRBV10-1; clone size: -; CDR3 DNA: TGCGCCAGCAGTTCCGGGACAGGGGTCACAGATACGCAGTATTTT; CDR3 protein: CASSSGTGVTDTQYF
J gene: TRBJ1-1; D gene: -; V gene: TRBV3-1/TRBV3-2; clone size: -; CDR3 DNA: TGTGCCAGCAGCCAAGCGGACAGAGAGAACACTGAAGCTTTCTTT; CDR3 protein: CASSQADRENTEAFF
J gene: TRBJ2-1; D gene: TRBD2; V gene: TRBV7-3; clone size: -; CDR3 DNA: TGTGCCAGCAGCCCAAACTCCCCCCTAGCGGGAGGGTCTCATGAGCAGTTCTTC; CDR3 protein: CASSPNSPLAGGSHEQFF
J gene: TRBJ1-1; D gene: -; V gene: TRBV12-3/TRBV12-4; clone size: -; CDR3 DNA: TGTGCCGAGGGGGAGGGCTTGAACACTGAAGCTTTCTTT; CDR3 protein: CAEGEGLNTEAFF
J gene: TRBJ2-1; D gene: -; V gene: TRBV19; clone size: -; CDR3 DNA: TGTGCCTCCAAGCGAAACAATGAGCAGTTCTTC; CDR3 protein: CASKRNNEQFF
J gene: TRBJ1-5; D gene: TRBD1; V gene: TRBV6-5; clone size: few; CDR3 DNA: TGTGCCAGCAGTCGAACAGGGGTAGGTCAGCCCCAGCATTTT; CDR3 protein: CASSRTGVGQPQHF
J gene: TRBJ2-7; D gene: -; V gene: TRBV3-1/TRBV3-2; clone size: -; CDR3 DNA: TGTGCCAGCAGCCAAGATATACGACACCACTACGAGCAGTACTTC; CDR3 protein: CASSQDIRHHYEQYF
J gene: TRBJ2-4; D gene: TRBD1; V gene: TRBV7-9; clone size: -; CDR3 DNA: TGTGCCAGCAGCTTATTGGGGACAGAGATTGTAGCCAAAAACATTCAGTACTTC; CDR3 protein: CASSLLGTEIVAKNIQYF
J gene: TRBJ2-1; D gene: -; V gene: TRBV30; clone size: -; CDR3 DNA: TGTGCCTGGAGGTCCCAGGCTCTCTACAATGAGCAGTTCTTC; CDR3 protein: CAWRSQALYNEQFF
J gene: TRBJ1-5; D gene: -; V gene: TRBV2; clone size: -; CDR3 DNA: TGTGCCAGCAGGTTTGAATCGGGTTTCGACCAGCCCCAGCATTTT; CDR3 protein: CASRFESGFDQPQHF
J gene: TRBJ1-2; D gene: -; V gene: TRBV12-3/TRBV12-4; clone size: -; CDR3 DNA: TGTGCCAGCAGTTTGGGGACTCCCTATGGCTACACCTTC; CDR3 protein: CASSLGTPYGYTF
J gene: TRBJ1-1; D gene: -; V gene: TRBV1; clone size: -; CDR3 DNA: TGCACCAGCAGCCAAACCTCCAGGGGACCCGCTTTCTTT; CDR3 protein: CTSSQTSRGPAFF
J gene: TRBJ1-1; D gene: -; V gene: TRBV6-2/TRBV6-3; clone size: -; CDR3 DNA: TGTGCCAGCAGCACCGGGACTGAAGCTTTCTTT; CDR3 protein: CASSTGTEAFF
J gene: TRBJ1-2; D gene: -; V gene: TRBV15; clone size: -; CDR3 DNA: TGTGCCACCAGCAGAGATTCCGGGGTTTCCCCCTTAAGGGGCTACACCTTC; CDR3 protein: CATSRDSGVSPLRGYTF
J gene: TRBJ2-7; D gene: -; V gene: TRBV27; clone size: -; CDR3 DNA: TGTGCCAGCAGTTTAAACGGCTACGAGCAGTACTTC; CDR3 protein: CASSLNGYEQYF
J gene: TRBJ1-5; D gene: TRBD1; V gene: TRBV19; clone size: -; CDR3 DNA: TGTGCCAGTAGTATGTTTGTACAGGGGGCGGTTCAGCCCCAGCATTTT; CDR3 protein: CASSMFVQGAVQPQHF